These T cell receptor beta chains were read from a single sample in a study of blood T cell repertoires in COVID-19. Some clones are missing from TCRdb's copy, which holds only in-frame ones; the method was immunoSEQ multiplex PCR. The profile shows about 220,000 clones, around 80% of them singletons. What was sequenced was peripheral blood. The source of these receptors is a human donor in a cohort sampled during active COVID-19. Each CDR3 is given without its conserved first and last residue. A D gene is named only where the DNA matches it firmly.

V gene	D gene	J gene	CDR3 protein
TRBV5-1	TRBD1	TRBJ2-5	ASSPGTARETQY
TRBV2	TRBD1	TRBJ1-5	ASRAGGPNQPQH
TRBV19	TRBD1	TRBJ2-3	ASRGQGTDTQY
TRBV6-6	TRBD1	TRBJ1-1	ASRVQGAEAF
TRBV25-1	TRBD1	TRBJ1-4	ASSPEGTVNEKLF
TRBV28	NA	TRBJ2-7	ASSSPSGPTYEQY
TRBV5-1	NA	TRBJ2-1	ASSLDAGKEF
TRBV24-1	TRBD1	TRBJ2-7	ATSDPGTGGDEQY
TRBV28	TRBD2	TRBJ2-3	ASSLNSGRKTDTQY
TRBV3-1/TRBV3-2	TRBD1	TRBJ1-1	ASSHLYTGVRNTEAF
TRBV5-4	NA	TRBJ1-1	ASSLALNTEAF
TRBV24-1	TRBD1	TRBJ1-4	ATSDPGQGNEKLF
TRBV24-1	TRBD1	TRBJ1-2	ATSQGAMNYGYT
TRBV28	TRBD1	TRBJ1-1	ASSPSGTVNTEAF
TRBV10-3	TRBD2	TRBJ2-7	AISEGTSGYEQY
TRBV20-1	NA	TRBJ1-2	SASTPANYGYT
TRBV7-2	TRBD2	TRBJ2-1	ASSPATSGRGEQF
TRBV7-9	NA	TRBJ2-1	ASSFAGSNEQF
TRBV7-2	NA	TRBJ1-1	ASSLVGQSITEAF
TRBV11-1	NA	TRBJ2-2	ASSLQRGSLAGELF
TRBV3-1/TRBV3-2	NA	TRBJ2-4	ASSLRGAIQY
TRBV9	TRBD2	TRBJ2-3	ASSVAVAGGGTDTQY
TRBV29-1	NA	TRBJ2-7	SVVVPYEQY
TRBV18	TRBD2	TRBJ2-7	ASSPGTSAPVSYEQY
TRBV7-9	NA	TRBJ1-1	ASSSGDFQNTEAF
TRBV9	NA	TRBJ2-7	ASSHPAGTLSTGQY
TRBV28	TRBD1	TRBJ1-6	ASSPETGAAYNSPLH
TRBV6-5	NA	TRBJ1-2	ASSYGTPGDGYT
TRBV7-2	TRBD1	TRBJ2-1	ASSLWSQGVSRDNEQF
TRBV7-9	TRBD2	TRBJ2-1	ASSFLAGVSYNEQF
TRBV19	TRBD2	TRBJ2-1	ASSRVLAGAREQF
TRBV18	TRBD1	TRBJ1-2	ASSFTQPGQGANNYGYT
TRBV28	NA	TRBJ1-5	ASSPGGVSNQPQH
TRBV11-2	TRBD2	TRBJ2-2	ASSQGLAGGTGELF
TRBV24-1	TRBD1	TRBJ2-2	ATSDPQGARTGELF
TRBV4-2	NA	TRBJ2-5	ASSQGEGRKWETQY
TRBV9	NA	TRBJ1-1	ASSSSGGYASKTEAF
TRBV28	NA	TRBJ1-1	ASTTRQNTEAF
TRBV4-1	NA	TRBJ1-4	ASSKRHDNEKLF
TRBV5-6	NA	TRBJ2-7	ASSLGTNEQY
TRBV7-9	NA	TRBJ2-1	ASSFALGTYNEQF
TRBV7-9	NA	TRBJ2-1	AAGEGRYNEQF
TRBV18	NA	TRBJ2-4	ASSPINGVMEAKNIQY
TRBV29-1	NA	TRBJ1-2	SSRTDTNYGYT
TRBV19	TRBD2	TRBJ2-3	ASSPSGLATDTQY
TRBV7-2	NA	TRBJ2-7	ASSYGDDRAGEQY
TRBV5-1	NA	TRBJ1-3	ASSDTGRGTY
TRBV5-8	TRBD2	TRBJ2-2	ASSNGTSGSRSTGELF
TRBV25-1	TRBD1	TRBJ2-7	ASVGTGYSYEQY
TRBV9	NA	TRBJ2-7	ASSVGAAYEQY